The clone carrying this T cell receptor (beta chain) was picked up many times. Its matching antigen is unknown. The V gene's germline CDR1 is SGHDT and CDR2 YYEEEE. Trimming cost V 0 bases and J 3 bases, with 9 bases left between them. CDR3 size: 14 residues. Amplification of TCR alpha and beta CDR3 regions from RNA used iRepertoire nested multiplex PCR. Each CDR3 protein gets one entry after TCRdb re-called the multiplex PCR reads with MiXCR. Here the sample spans about 3,900 distinct CDR3 sequences, roughly 28% being singletons. This specimen belongs to a study of glioma-infiltrating T cells. Study-level points and caveats: Tissue-blood divergence was below expectation in non-neoplastic patients, above in gliomas.

The sequenced sample was glioma tissue, nonneoplastic brain tissue, or PBMCs (not recorded which). The genes are TRBV5-6 and TRBJ1-1; D not resolved. The receptor was derived from a human donor with low-grade glioma or glioblastoma, undergoing nonglioma brain surgery, or in good health (not recorded which). Here the CDR3 DNA reads TGTGCCAGCAGCTTGGGGGTACTGGACACTGAAGCTTTCTTT. This codes for CASSLGVLDTEAFF. Full variable domain (missing parts from reference TRBV5-6 and TRBJ1-1): DAGVTQSPTHLIKTRGQQVTLRCSPKSGHDTVSWYQQALGQGPQFIFQYYEEEERQRGNFPDRFSGHQFPNYSSELNVNALLLGDSALYLCASSLGVLDTEAFFGQGTRLTVV.